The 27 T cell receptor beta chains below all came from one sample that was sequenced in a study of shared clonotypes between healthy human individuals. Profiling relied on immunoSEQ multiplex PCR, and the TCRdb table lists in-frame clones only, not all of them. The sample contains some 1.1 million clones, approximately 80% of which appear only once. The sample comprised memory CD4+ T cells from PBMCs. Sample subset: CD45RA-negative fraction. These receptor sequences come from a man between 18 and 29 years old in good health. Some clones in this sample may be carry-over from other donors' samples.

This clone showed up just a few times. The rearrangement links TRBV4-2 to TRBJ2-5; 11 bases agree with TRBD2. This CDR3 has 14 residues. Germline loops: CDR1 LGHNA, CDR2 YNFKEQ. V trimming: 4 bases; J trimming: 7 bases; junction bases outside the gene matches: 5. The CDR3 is CASSPGTSGLTQYF. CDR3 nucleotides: TGTGCCAGCAGCCCCGGGACTAGCGGTTTGACCCAGTACTTC.

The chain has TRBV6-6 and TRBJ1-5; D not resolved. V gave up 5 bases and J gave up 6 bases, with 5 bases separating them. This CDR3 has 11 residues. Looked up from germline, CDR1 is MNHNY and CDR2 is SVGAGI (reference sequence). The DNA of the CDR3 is TGTGCCAGCAGTAGCCCTCAGCCCCAGCATTTT. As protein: CASSSPQPQHF.

In DNA form, the CDR3 reads TGTGCCAGCAGAGGACAGGGCCGAGATACCGGGGAGCTGTTTTTT. It specifies CASRGQGRDTGELFF. V gene TRBV2 combines with J gene TRBJ2-2; TRBD1 agrees at 8 bases. This CDR3 contains 15 residues. CDR1 SNHLY and CDR2 FYNNEI come from the germline V gene. Trimming at V came to 6 bases and at J to 5 bases, leaving 8 bases not matched to a gene.

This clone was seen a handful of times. CDR3 sequence: CASSADRGLTYGYTF. In nucleotides, the CDR3 is TGTGCCAGCAGTGCGGACAGGGGGCTTACCTATGGCTACACCTTC. The V and J genes are TRBV2 and TRBJ1-2; TRBD1 agrees at 11 bases. Germline-derived CDR1 and CDR2 are SNHLY and FYNNEI. The trim removed 4 bases at V and 4 bases at J, leaving 5 bases unmatched. The CDR3 extends over 15 amino acids.

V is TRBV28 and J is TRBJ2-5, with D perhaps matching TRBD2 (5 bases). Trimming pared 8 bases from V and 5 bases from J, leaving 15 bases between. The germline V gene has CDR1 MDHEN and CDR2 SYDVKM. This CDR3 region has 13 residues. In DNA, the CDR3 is TGTGCCAGCGGTCTGAGGGTACGGGAGACCCAGTACTTC. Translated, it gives CASGLRVRETQYF.

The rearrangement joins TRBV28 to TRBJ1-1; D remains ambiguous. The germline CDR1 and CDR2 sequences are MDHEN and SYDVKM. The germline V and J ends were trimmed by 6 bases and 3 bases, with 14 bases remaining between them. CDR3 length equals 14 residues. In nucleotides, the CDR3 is TGTGCCAGCAGCCCCCCGGGATCGGACACTGAAGCTTTCTTT. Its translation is CASSPPGSDTEAFF.

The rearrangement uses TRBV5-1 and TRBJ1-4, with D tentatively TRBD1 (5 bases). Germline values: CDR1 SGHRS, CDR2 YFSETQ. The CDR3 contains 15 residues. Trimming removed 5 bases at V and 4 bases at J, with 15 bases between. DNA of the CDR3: TGCGCCAGCAGAAGAGGGGCCGGGGGTAATGAAAAACTGTTTTTT. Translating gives CASRRGAGGNEKLFF.

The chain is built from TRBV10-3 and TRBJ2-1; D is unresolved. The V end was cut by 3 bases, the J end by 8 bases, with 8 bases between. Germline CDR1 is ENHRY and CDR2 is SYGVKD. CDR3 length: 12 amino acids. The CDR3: CAISDLGDEQFF. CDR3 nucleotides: TGTGCCATCAGTGACCTTGGGGATGAGCAGTTCTTC.

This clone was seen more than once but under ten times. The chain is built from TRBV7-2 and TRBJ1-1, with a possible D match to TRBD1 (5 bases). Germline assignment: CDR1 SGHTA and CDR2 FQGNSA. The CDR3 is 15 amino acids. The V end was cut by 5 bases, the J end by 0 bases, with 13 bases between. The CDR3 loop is CASSPRTSMNTEAFF. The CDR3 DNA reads TGTGCCAGCAGCCCGCGGACATCTATGAACACTGAAGCTTTCTTT.

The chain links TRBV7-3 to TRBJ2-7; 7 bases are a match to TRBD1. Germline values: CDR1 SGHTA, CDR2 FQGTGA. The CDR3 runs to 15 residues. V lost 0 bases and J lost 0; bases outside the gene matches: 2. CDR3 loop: CASSLTGGYSYEQYF. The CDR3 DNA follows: TGTGCCAGCAGCTTAACAGGGGGCTACTCCTACGAGCAGTACTTC.

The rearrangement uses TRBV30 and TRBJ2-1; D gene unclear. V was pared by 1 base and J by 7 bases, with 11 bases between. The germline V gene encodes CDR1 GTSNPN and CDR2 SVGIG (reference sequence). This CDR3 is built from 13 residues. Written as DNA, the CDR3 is TGTGCCTGGAGTGCCTTTGCTGGGAATGAGCAGTTCTTC. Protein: CAWSAFAGNEQFF.

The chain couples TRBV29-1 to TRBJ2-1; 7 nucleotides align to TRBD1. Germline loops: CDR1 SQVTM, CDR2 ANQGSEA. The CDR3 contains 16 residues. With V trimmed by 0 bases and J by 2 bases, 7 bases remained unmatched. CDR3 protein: CSVEDHWGTAYNEQFF. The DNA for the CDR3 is TGCAGCGTTGAAGATCATTGGGGGACAGCCTACAATGAGCAGTTCTTC.

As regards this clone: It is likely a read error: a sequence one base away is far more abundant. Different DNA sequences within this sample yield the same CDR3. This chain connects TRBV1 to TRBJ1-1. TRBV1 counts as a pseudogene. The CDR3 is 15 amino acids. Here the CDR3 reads CTSSQEDRENTEAFF. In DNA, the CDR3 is TGCACCAGCAGCCAAGAAGATAGGGAGAACACTGAAGCTTTCTTT.

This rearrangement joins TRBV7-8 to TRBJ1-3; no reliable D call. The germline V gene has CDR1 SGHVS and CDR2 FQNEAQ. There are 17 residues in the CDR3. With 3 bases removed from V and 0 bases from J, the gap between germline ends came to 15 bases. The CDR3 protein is CASSLFSTPASGNTIYF. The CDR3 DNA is TGTGCCAGCAGCTTGTTTTCGACGCCAGCCTCTGGAAACACCATATATTTT.

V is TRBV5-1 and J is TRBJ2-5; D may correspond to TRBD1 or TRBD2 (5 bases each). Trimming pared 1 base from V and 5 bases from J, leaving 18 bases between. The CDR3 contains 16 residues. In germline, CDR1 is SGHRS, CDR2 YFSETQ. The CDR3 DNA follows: TGCGCCAGCAGCTTGTTAGGGGCAGGAGGCGCGGAGACCCAGTACTTC. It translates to CASSLLGAGGAETQYF.

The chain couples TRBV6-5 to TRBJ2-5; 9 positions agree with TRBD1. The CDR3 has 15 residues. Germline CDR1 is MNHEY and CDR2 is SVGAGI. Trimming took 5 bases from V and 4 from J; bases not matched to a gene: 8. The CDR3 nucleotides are TGTGCCAGCAGTGCAGGACAGGGGAGGAGAGAGACCCAGTACTTC. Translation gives CASSAGQGRRETQYF.

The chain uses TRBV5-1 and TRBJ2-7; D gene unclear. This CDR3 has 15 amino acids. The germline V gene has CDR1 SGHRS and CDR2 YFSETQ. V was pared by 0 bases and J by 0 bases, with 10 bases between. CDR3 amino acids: CASSLVADSSYEQYF. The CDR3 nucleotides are TGCGCCAGCAGCTTGGTGGCGGATAGCTCCTACGAGCAGTACTTC.

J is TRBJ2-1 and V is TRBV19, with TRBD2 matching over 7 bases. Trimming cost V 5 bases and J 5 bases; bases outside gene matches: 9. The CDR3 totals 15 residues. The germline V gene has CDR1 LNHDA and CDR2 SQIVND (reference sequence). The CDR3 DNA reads TGTGCCAGTAGTCCCGGGACTACCACCCACAATGAGCAGTTCTTC. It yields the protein CASSPGTTTHNEQFF.

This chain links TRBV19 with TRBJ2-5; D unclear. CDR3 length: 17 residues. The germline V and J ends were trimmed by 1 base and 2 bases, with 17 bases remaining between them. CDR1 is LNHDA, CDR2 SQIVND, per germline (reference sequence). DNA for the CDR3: TGTGCCAGTAGTATAGGGTCCGACCCCTGGGGTCAAGAGACCCAGTACTTC. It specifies CASSIGSDPWGQETQYF.

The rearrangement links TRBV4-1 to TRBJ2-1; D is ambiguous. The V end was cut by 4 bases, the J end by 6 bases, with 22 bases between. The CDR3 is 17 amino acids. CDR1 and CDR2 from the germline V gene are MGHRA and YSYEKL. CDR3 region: CASSRAGVVRLGNEQFF. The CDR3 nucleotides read TGCGCCAGCAGCCGGGCCGGCGTGGTCAGGCTGGGCAATGAGCAGTTCTTC.

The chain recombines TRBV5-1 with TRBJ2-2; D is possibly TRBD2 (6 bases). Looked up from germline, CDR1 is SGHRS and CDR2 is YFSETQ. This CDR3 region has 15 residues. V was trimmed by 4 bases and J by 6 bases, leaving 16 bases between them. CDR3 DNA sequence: TGCGCCAGCAGCCGAGTCATCGGGGGTTCCGGGGAGCTGTTTTTT. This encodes CASSRVIGGSGELFF.

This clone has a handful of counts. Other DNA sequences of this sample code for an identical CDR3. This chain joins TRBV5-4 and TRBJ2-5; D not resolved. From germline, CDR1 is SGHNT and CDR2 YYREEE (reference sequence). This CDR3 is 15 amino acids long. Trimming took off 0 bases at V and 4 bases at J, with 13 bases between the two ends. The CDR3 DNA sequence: TGTGCCAGCAGCTTGGGTGGCGGAATGGGAGAGACCCAGTACTTC. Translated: CASSLGGGMGETQYF. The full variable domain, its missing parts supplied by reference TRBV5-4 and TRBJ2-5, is ETGVTQSPTHLIKTRGQQVTLRCSSQSGHNTVSWYQQALGQGPQFIFQYYREEENGRGNFPPRFSGLQFPNYSSELNVNALELDDSALYLCASSLGGGMGETQYFGPGTRLLVL.

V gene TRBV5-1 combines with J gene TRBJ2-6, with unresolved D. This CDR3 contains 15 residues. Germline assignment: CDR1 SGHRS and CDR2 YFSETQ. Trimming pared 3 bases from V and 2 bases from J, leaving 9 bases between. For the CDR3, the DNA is TGCGCCAGCAGCTGGGGTGTTACTGGGGCCAACGTCCTGACTTTC. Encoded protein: CASSWGVTGANVLTF.

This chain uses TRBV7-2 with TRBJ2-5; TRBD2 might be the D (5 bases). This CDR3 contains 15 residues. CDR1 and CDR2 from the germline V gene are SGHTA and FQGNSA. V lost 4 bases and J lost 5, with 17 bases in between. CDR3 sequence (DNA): TGTGCCAGCAGCTCGGCCGGGCCGACGGGGGAGACCCAGTACTTC. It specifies CASSSAGPTGETQYF.

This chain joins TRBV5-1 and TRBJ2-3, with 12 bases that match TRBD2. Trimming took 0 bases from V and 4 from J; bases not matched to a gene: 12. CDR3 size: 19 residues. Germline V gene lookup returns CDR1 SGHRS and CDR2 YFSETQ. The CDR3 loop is CASSLGLAGARVRADTQYF. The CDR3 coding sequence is TGCGCCAGCAGCTTGGGACTAGCGGGAGCCCGCGTCCGCGCAGATACGCAGTATTTT. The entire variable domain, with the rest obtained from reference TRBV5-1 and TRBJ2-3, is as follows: KAGVTQTPRYLIKTRGQQVTLSCSPISGHRSVSWYQQTPGQGLQFLFEYFSETQRNKGNFPGRFSGRQFSNSRSEMNVSTLELGDSALYLCASSLGLAGARVRADTQYFGPGTRLTVL.

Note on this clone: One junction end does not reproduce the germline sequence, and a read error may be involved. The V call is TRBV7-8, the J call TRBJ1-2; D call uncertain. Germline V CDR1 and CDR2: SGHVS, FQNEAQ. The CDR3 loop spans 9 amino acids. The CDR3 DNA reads TGTGCCAGCAGCCTCTCCAACTCCTTC. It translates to CASSLSNSF.

DNA for the CDR3: TGTGCCAGCAGTGAAGCCACAGGGGTTCCAGTCGGAACCAAAAACATTCAGTACTTC. Translated: CASSEATGVPVGTKNIQYF. The chain uses TRBV2 and TRBJ2-4, with TRBD1 matching over 7 bases. Germline loops: CDR1 SNHLY, CDR2 FYNNEI. The trim removed 0 bases at V and 2 bases at J, leaving 13 bases unmatched. CDR3 length equals 19 residues.